This entry lists 28 T cell receptor beta chains sequenced from one sample in a study of T cell clonality in common variable immunodeficiency. Only in-frame clones appear in the TCRdb table, and some are missing; sequencing was by immunoSEQ multiplex PCR. The sample is made up of around 45,000 clones, none counted only once. Sequenced: peripheral blood mononuclear cells. The receptors were gathered from a person between 18 and 70 years old in good health.

This clone was observed at least ten times. The read halts 3 residues ahead of the CDR3 end, with the missing end drawn from the germline J gene. The J gene is TRBJ1-1, the V gene TRBV5-6; D gene unclear. V was shortened by 0 bases and J by 6 bases, with 6 bases between the two germline ends. Germline CDR1 is SGHDT and CDR2 is YYEEEE. The CDR3 has 12 amino acids. The CDR3 bases that were read are TGTGCCAGCAGCTTGGGGCCGCCTGAA. This sequence encodes CASSLGPPE. The complete CDR3 protein is CASSLGPPEAFF.

This clone has at least ten counts. The read falls 3 residues short of the CDR3 end, and the missing part is taken from the germline J gene. This chain connects TRBV4-1 to TRBJ1-2; no reliable D call. This CDR3 spans 12 amino acids. The germline V gene encodes CDR1 MGHRA and CDR2 YSYEKL. The V gene lost 0 bases and the J gene lost 5 bases, with 4 bases spanning the gap. The covered CDR3 bases are TGCGCCAGCAGCCAAGAAGCTTATGGC. Translation: CASSQEAYG. The complete CDR3 sequence is CASSQEAYGYTF.

In its sample, this clone was seen many times. The read terminates 3 residues ahead of where the CDR3 ends, so the germline J gene completes it. The V and J genes are TRBV19 and TRBJ2-3, with D perhaps being TRBD1 or TRBD2 (5 bases each). The V gene lost 3 bases and the J gene lost 2 bases, with 12 bases spanning the gap. CDR1 and CDR2 from the germline V gene are LNHDA and SQIVND (reference sequence). The CDR3 spans 15 residues. CDR3 sequence: CASSMIEGITDTQYF. The covered CDR3 bases are TGTGCCAGTAGTATGATCGAGGGGATCACAGATACG.

Worth noting for this clone: This may be a read error: a much more frequent sequence differs by one nucleotide. The read falls 3 residues short of the CDR3 end, and the missing part is taken from the germline J gene. J is TRBJ2-2 and V is TRBV19, with D possibly matching TRBD1 (6 bases). From germline, CDR1 is LNHDA and CDR2 SQIVND (reference sequence). CDR3 length equals 16 residues. CDR3 DNA (partial): TGTGCCAGCCAATATTCCCCAGGGGTCGGGGCCAACGTG. It is translated as CASQYSPGVGANV. The whole CDR3 reads CASQYSPGVGANVLFF.

This clone was found a few times. From the germline J gene comes the end of the CDR3, since the read stops 3 residues before it. The chain recombines TRBV10-2 with TRBJ2-3, with D possibly being TRBD2 (5 bases). The germline V and J ends were trimmed by 7 bases and 6 bases, with 14 bases remaining between them. The length of the CDR3 is 13 residues. CDR1 and CDR2 from the germline V gene are WSHSY and SAAADI. The CDR3 bases that were read are TGCGCCAGCAAGGCGGGCCTCCTGGATACG. This gives the protein CASKAGLLDT. The CDR3, in full, reads CASKAGLLDTQYF.

Many counts were recorded for this clone. From the germline J gene comes the end of the CDR3, since the read stops 3 residues before it. The chain has TRBV6-2 or TRBV6-3 and TRBJ1-5; 7 bases agree with TRBD1. The CDR3 loop spans 15 amino acids. The junction had 3 bases not matched to a gene; V was cut back by 0 bases and J by 4 bases. Per the germline V gene, CDR1 is MNHEY and CDR2 is SVGEGT. CDR3 DNA, as far as it was read: TGTGCCAGCAGTTACTCGACAGGGCGAAATCAGCCC. This sequence encodes CASSYSTGRNQP. The full CDR3 protein reads CASSYSTGRNQPQHF.

This clone was counted many times. With a far larger clone one base away, a read error is the likely cause. The read ends 3 residues early relative to the CDR3; the germline J gene fills the gap. J is TRBJ2-1 and V is TRBV5-1; 11 bases map to TRBD2. V lost 6 bases, J lost 7 bases, and 15 bases stayed unmatched. The length of the CDR3 is 17 residues. Germline V gene lookup returns CDR1 SGHRS and CDR2 YFSETQ. The sequenced part of the CDR3 DNA is TGCGCCAGCATCTCCTCCCCCCTAGCGGGGGGACTGAATGAG. This translates into CASISSPLAGGLNE. The complete CDR3 reads CASISSPLAGGLNEQFF.

Points on this clone: Coverage ceases 3 residues before the CDR3 finishes, and the germline J gene fills in the end. The chain joins TRBV11-2 to TRBJ1-2; 7 bases agree with TRBD1. The CDR3 spans 14 residues. V lost 5 bases and J lost 2; bases outside the gene matches: 5. Looked up from germline, CDR1 is SGHAT and CDR2 is FQNNGV. The covered CDR3 bases are TGTGCCAGCAGCCTTAGCAGGGGGAACTATGGC. Translated, it gives CASSLSRGNYG. The CDR3 in full is CASSLSRGNYGYTF.

This clone was picked up many times. The read comes to an end 3 residues before the CDR3 does, leaving the germline J gene to fill in the end. J is TRBJ1-2 and V is TRBV29-1; D gene uncertain. Germline V gene data show CDR1 as SQVTM and CDR2 as ANQGSEA. This CDR3 contains 14 residues. V was trimmed by 7 bases and J by 1 base, leaving 16 bases between them. The CDR3 is CSAPVAANNYGYTF. CDR3 bases read: TGCAGCGCCCCGGTGGCGGCGAATAACTATGGC.

In this sample, this clone turned up many times. The CDR3 end falls 3 residues outside the read, so it is completed with the germline J gene. The V call is TRBV19, the J call TRBJ1-2; 9 nucleotides line up with TRBD1. J gave up 4 bases and V 4 bases, and 7 bases lay outside the gene matches. Germline V lookup: CDR1 LNHDA, CDR2 SQIVND (reference sequence). CDR3 length equals 15 residues. The CDR3 bases that were read are TGTGCCAGTAGTACCCTGGACAGGGGTGTCTATGGC. Translating it yields CASSTLDRGVYG. The whole CDR3 is CASSTLDRGVYGYTF.

This clone came up many times. The CDR3 goes on 3 residues after the read ends, and that part is filled in from the germline J gene. The gene calls are TRBV20-1 and TRBJ1-1; the match to TRBD1 covers 12 bases. This CDR3 is 15 amino acids long. The V and J ends lost 0 bases and 7 bases, in that order; junction bases with no gene match: 6. Germline V gene data show CDR1 as DFQATT and CDR2 as SNEGSKA (reference sequence). The chain's CDR3 is CSARDAGTGGFEAFF. The sequenced CDR3 bases are TGCAGTGCTAGAGATGCGGGGACAGGGGGCTTTGAA.

Many counts were recorded for this clone. The DNA read from the CDR3 is TGTGCTAGTGGTCCTCCGGGACAGGGGTCCTTGATCGGCACAGATACG. Translated: CASGPPGQGSLIGTDT. The full CDR3 sequence reads CASGPPGQGSLIGTDTQYF. The J gene is TRBJ2-3, the V gene TRBV12-5; 10 bases are a match to TRBD1. The read stops 3 residues short of the end of the CDR3; the missing end is completed from the germline J gene. V was clipped by 5 bases and J by 1 base; unmatched bases: 15. CDR1 LGHNT and CDR2 FRNRAP come from the germline V gene. The CDR3 is made up of 19 amino acids.

This clone occurred many times. The CDR3 is cut off 3 residues early in the read; its end comes from the germline J gene. The V and J genes are TRBV7-8 and TRBJ1-6; 9 positions agree with TRBD1. The V gene's germline CDR1 is SGHVS and CDR2 FQNEAQ. This CDR3 is built from 17 residues. J gave up 7 bases and V 1 base, and 8 bases lay outside the gene matches. Partial CDR3 DNA: TGTGCCAGCAGCTTAGGGACAGGGGCGCAAGTGAATTCACCC. Its translation: CASSLGTGAQVNSP. The CDR3 in its entirety is CASSLGTGAQVNSPLHF.

The sample holds a few counts of this clone. The read ends 3 residues before the CDR3 terminus; that terminus is restored from the germline J gene. The J gene is TRBJ2-1, the V gene TRBV19, with no clear D. The CDR3 totals 14 residues. Trimming took off 3 bases at V and 0 bases at J, with 6 bases between the two ends. CDR1 LNHDA and CDR2 SQIVND come from the germline V gene (reference sequence). The sequenced part of the CDR3 DNA is TGTGCCAGTAGTATCGCGAGCTCCTACAATGAG. Amino acids: CASSIASSYNE. The entire CDR3 reads CASSIASSYNEQFF.

This clone was detected a few times. The CDR3 goes on 3 residues after the read ends, and that part is filled in from the germline J gene. The rearrangement joins TRBV6-4 to TRBJ1-5; 9 nucleotides line up with TRBD1. After removal of 4 bases from V and 6 bases from J, the junction contained 4 bases not matched to a gene. This CDR3 has 14 amino acids. Looked up from germline, CDR1 is MRHNA and CDR2 is SNTAGT. Incomplete CDR3 DNA: TGTGCCAGCAGTGCGGACAGGGGCTCTCAGCCC. It encodes CASSADRGSQP. The complete CDR3 reads CASSADRGSQPQHF.

This clone came up many times. The read finishes 3 residues shy of the CDR3 end, and the germline J gene is used to complete it. The genes are TRBV5-1 and TRBJ2-5; 7 positions match TRBD1. V lost 0 bases and J lost 2; bases outside the gene matches: 7. Germline CDR1 and CDR2: SGHRS and YFSETQ. The CDR3 totals 16 residues. CDR3 sequence: CASSLVTGKQQETQYF. CDR3 bases read: TGCGCCAGCAGCTTGGTGACAGGGAAGCAACAAGAGACC.

This clone was seen repeatedly, ten times or more. The read terminates 3 residues before the CDR3 end, so the remaining end is supplied by the germline J gene. V is TRBV9 and J is TRBJ2-2; the D is unclear. Trimming shortened V by 4 bases and J by 4 bases, and 8 bases separated the two germline ends. This CDR3 is 13 amino acids long. Germline V gene data show CDR1 as SGDLS and CDR2 as YYNGEE. CDR3 region: CASSPSPTGELFF. The CDR3 bases that were read are TGTGCCAGCAGCCCCAGTCCCACCGGGGAG.

This clone was seen ten or more times. The read falls 3 residues short of the CDR3 end, and the missing part is taken from the germline J gene. The V gene is TRBV29-1, the J gene TRBJ2-2; maybe TRBD1 (5 bases). The CDR3 consists of 18 residues. The germline CDR1 and CDR2 sequences are SQVTM and ANQGSEA. CDR3 residues: CSVPLFPYLTANNEKLFF. Partial CDR3 DNA: TGCAGCGTTCCCCTCTTCCCTTACCTGACAGCAAATAATGAAAAG.

This clone was counted ten times or more. The read halts 3 residues ahead of the CDR3 end, with the missing end drawn from the germline J gene. The chain has TRBV19 and TRBJ2-7, with 7 positions matching TRBD2. The CDR3 consists of 13 residues. The V and J ends lost 3 bases and 6 bases, in that order; junction bases with no gene match: 5. CDR1 is LNHDA, CDR2 SQIVND, per germline (reference sequence). This chain's CDR3 is CASSMGSSGEQYF. The covered CDR3 bases are TGTGCCAGTAGTATGGGGTCTAGCGGCGAG.

This clone was observed at least ten times. The read finishes 3 residues shy of the CDR3 end, and the germline J gene is used to complete it. The genes are TRBV2 and TRBJ2-5; 10 bases match TRBD2. The CDR3 has 15 amino acids. The junction had 3 bases not matched to a gene; V was cut back by 3 bases and J by 2 bases. The germline CDR1 and CDR2 sequences are SNHLY and FYNNEI. This chain's CDR3 is CASSEERGGQETQYF. The DNA read from the CDR3 is TGTGCCAGCAGTGAGGAGCGGGGGGGACAAGAGACC.

This clone occurred many times. The missing CDR3 end, 3 residues past where the read stops, is filled in from the germline J gene. The chain employs TRBV29-1 and TRBJ2-5; tentatively, D is TRBD2 (5 bases). Germline CDR1 reads SQVTM; CDR2 reads ANQGSEA. Trimming shortened V by 4 bases and J by 4 bases, and 10 bases separated the two germline ends. The CDR3 is 12 amino acids. The covered CDR3 bases are TGCAGCGTTGGAGAGGGCCCAGAGACC. It codes for CSVGEGPET. The entire CDR3 protein reads CSVGEGPETQYF.

This clone was picked up many times. Sequencing ends 3 residues short of the CDR3 end; the germline J gene provides the rest. The rearrangement uses TRBV10-1 and TRBJ1-6, with D perhaps TRBD1 (5 bases). Germline CDR1 reads WNHNN; CDR2 reads SYGVQD (reference sequence). Trimming removed 4 bases from V and 10 bases from J, with 14 bases in between. The CDR3 sequence is 14 residues long. The CDR3 is CASSAGVLGSPLHF. CDR3 DNA (partial): TGCGCCAGCAGTGCGGGGGTCCTTGGGTCACCC.

A remark on this clone: The read finishes 3 residues shy of the CDR3 end, and the germline J gene is used to complete it. The chain carries TRBV19 and TRBJ1-1, with a possible D match to TRBD1 (5 bases). Germline values: CDR1 LNHDA, CDR2 SQIVND (reference sequence). V was shortened by 5 bases and J by 4 bases, with 14 bases between the two germline ends. This CDR3 is 14 amino acids long. CDR3 sequence reads: CASSVGGWGTEAFF. The CDR3 bases that were read are TGTGCCAGTAGTGTCGGGGGGTGGGGCACTGAA.

This clone was seen repeatedly, ten times or more. The read ends 3 residues early relative to the CDR3; the germline J gene fills the gap. The chain links TRBV29-1 to TRBJ2-5; D might be TRBD1 (5 bases). Germline V gives CDR1 SQVTM, CDR2 ANQGSEA. V was pared by 4 bases and J by 2 bases, with 14 bases between. CDR3 length: 14 amino acids. CDR3: CSVARSRAQETQYF. CDR3 DNA, as far as it was read: TGCAGCGTTGCTAGGAGCAGGGCTCAAGAGACC.

The sample holds many counts of this clone. The DNA ends 3 residues before the CDR3 does, and the rest of the CDR3 is filled in from the germline J gene. The rearrangement joins TRBV5-1 to TRBJ1-5, with D uncertain. The germline V and J ends were trimmed by 0 bases and 3 bases, with 10 bases remaining between them. This CDR3 contains 15 residues. The germline gives CDR1 SGHRS, CDR2 YFSETQ. CDR3 region: CASSLDSKSNQPQHF. The part of the CDR3 DNA that was read is TGCGCCAGCAGCTTGGACAGCAAATCCAATCAGCCC.

This clone was picked up many times. The CDR3 end falls 3 residues outside the read, so it is completed with the germline J gene. The chain uses TRBV19 and TRBJ1-5; the match to TRBD1 covers 9 bases. Per germline, CDR1 LNHDA and CDR2 SQIVND (reference sequence). The V segment lost 3 bases and the J segment 7 bases; nucleotides outside the gene matches: 7. CDR3 length equals 15 residues. The sequenced CDR3 bases are TGTGCCAGTAGTATGGAAGCGACAGGGGGACAGCCC. Translation: CASSMEATGGQP. The whole CDR3 protein is CASSMEATGGQPQHF.

At least ten counts were recorded for this clone. With the read ending 3 residues before the CDR3 end, the germline J gene is used to fill in that end. The chain has TRBV5-1 and TRBJ2-2; no clear D. V was pared by 0 bases and J by 3 bases, with 9 bases between. The CDR3 is 15 residues long. CDR1 and CDR2 (germline): SGHRS, YFSETQ. The CDR3 reads CASSLAALHTGELFF. CDR3 DNA, as far as it was read: TGCGCCAGCAGCTTGGCCGCACTCCACACCGGGGAG.

The table lists this clone with many counts. The read stops 3 residues short of the end of the CDR3; the missing end is completed from the germline J gene. J is TRBJ1-6 and V is TRBV2; 7 positions match TRBD1. This CDR3 spans 15 amino acids. CDR1 is SNHLY and CDR2 is FYNNEI in the germline V gene. J lost 6 bases, V lost 4 bases, and 6 bases had no gene match. CDR3 amino acids: CASSGLAGGNSPLHF. The CDR3 DNA, read in part, is TGTGCCAGCAGTGGCCTGGCAGGGGGTAATTCACCC.